This T cell receptor (beta chain) was sequenced in a study of OX40 agonist ivuxolimab in advanced cancers. The junction had 8 bases not matched to a gene; V was cut back by 5 bases and J by 7 bases. The CDR3 spans 15 residues. From germline, CDR1 is SEHNR and CDR2 FQNEAQ (reference sequence). The data were produced by immunoSEQ multiplex PCR, yet TCRdb's version contains in-frame clones alone and is incomplete. The table includes more than 50,000 clones, about 88% detected once. The V call is TRBV7-9, the J call TRBJ1-2, with 12 nucleotides matching TRBD1. This TCR came from an adult with an advanced solid tumor such as melanoma, head and neck, liver or kidney cancer. Here the sequenced sample was CD4+ or CD8+ T cells sorted from blood, taken in a trial of the OX40 agonist ivuxolimab. The CDR3 DNA is TGTGCCAGCAGCCCAGGGGACAGGGGGCCGTTTGGCTACACCTTC. Amino acid sequence: CASSPGDRGPFGYTF.